Presented here are 22 T cell receptor beta chains from one specimen sequenced in a study of PD-L1 blockade in urothelial cancer. Assay: immunoSEQ multiplex PCR; the TCRdb copy retains only in-frame clones and omits some. The table shows some 48,000 clones, with approximately 86% occurring only once. Time point meaning: peripheral blood 6 weeks after treatment start. Sample: PBMCs, taken around atezolizumab (anti-PD-L1) treatment. These receptors were taken from a man aged 55 to 69 with urothelial cancer.

The chain is built from TRBV19 and TRBJ1-1; weak D call: TRBD1 (5 bases). V lost 6 bases to trimming and J lost 4 bases, with 15 bases between them. Germline V gene lookup returns CDR1 LNHDA and CDR2 SQIVND (reference sequence). The CDR3 covers 14 residues. Here the CDR3 DNA reads TGTGCCAGTAGGCCCGATAGGGGAACCACTGAAGCTTTCTTT. It translates to CASRPDRGTTEAFF.

The sample holds one count of this clone. V gene TRBV5-6 combines with J gene TRBJ1-2; 9 bases fit TRBD1. The V segment lost 1 base and the J segment 5 bases; nucleotides outside the gene matches: 6. The germline V gene encodes CDR1 SGHDT and CDR2 YYEEEE. The CDR3 loop spans 15 amino acids. The CDR3 sequence: CASSLLGQGKYGYTF. The CDR3 coding sequence is TGTGCCAGCAGCTTGTTGGGACAGGGAAAATATGGCTACACCTTC.

This rearrangement joins TRBV29-1 to TRBJ2-2; D not certain. Germline CDR1 SQVTM, CDR2 ANQGSEA. CDR3 length equals 13 residues. Trimming left V 2 bases short and J 3 bases short, with 7 bases between. The DNA of the CDR3 is TGCAGCGTTGAATGCAGTGACACCGGGGAGCTGTTTTTT. This translates into CSVECSDTGELFF.

V usage is TRBV30 and J usage is TRBJ2-5; TRBD1 aligns across 7 bases. The junction had 6 bases not matched to a gene; V was cut back by 3 bases and J by 5 bases. This CDR3 is built from 13 residues. CDR1 GTSNPN and CDR2 SVGIG come from the germline V gene (reference sequence). CDR3 sequence (DNA): TGTGCCTGGAGACAGGGGATACCCGAGACCCAGTACTTC. Translating it yields CAWRQGIPETQYF. Drawing the rest from reference TRBV30 and TRBJ2-5, the complete variable domain is SQTIHQWPATLVQPVGSPLSLECTVEGTSNPNLYWYRQAAGRGLQLLFYSVGIGQISSEVPQNLSASRPQDRQFILSSKKLLLSDSGFYLCAWRQGIPETQYFGPGTRLLVL.

V and J are TRBV7-2 and TRBJ2-7, with TRBD2 matching over 14 bases. This CDR3 has 16 amino acids. Germline assignment: CDR1 SGHTA and CDR2 FQGNSA. J gave up 9 bases and V 5 bases, and 12 bases lay outside the gene matches. The CDR3 here is CASSAQGTSGGGVQYF. The CDR3 region has the DNA TGTGCCAGCAGCGCCCAAGGGACTAGCGGGGGCGGGGTGCAGTACTTC.

In this sample, this clone turned up once. The J gene is TRBJ1-5, the V gene TRBV2; 8 bases fit TRBD1. Germline V gene lookup returns CDR1 SNHLY and CDR2 FYNNEI. CDR3 length equals 13 residues. V gave up 8 bases and J gave up 5 bases; unmatched junction bases: 5. The CDR3 region has the DNA TGTGCCAGCCGACAGGGGCGCGATCAGCCCCAGCATTTT. It specifies CASRQGRDQPQHF.

The gene calls are TRBV5-1 and TRBJ1-1; D remains unclear. CDR1 and CDR2 (germline): SGHRS, YFSETQ. CDR3 length equals 13 residues. V was clipped by 0 bases and J by 2 bases, with 5 bases between them. The CDR3 region has the DNA TGCGCCAGCAGCTTGGGACTAAACACTGAAGCTTTCTTT. As protein: CASSLGLNTEAFF.

This clone was counted a single time. This chain uses TRBV2 with TRBJ1-4; 10 nucleotides match TRBD1. The junction had 7 bases not matched to a gene; V was cut back by 10 bases and J by 8 bases. Germline lookup yields CDR1 SNHLY and CDR2 FYNNEI. This CDR3 is 13 amino acids long. In DNA, the CDR3 is TGTGCCACTGGAGGACAGGGGGAAGAAAAACTGTTTTTT. Its translation is CATGGQGEEKLFF.

The chain has TRBV6-6 and TRBJ1-3; D might be TRBD1 (6 bases). The CDR3 length is 13 residues. V shed 6 bases and J shed 12 bases, with 18 bases lying between them. Germline CDR1 is MNHNY and CDR2 is SVGAGI (reference sequence). The CDR3 DNA is TGTGCCAGCAGCTATAGGACAGCCAACGGCATATATTTT. It translates to CASSYRTANGIYF.

This clone was found a few times. J is TRBJ2-7 and V is TRBV10-2, with D perhaps TRBD2 (6 bases). Trimming took 0 bases from V and 6 from J, leaving 9 bases between them. Looked up from germline, CDR1 is WSHSY and CDR2 is SAAADI. CDR3 length equals 13 residues. The CDR3 DNA sequence: TGCGCCAGCAGTGAGTCGCGGGGTGGCGAGCAGTACTTC. As protein: CASSESRGGEQYF.

This rearrangement joins TRBV7-6 to TRBJ1-4, with TRBD1 matching 8 bases. CDR3 length: 16 residues. The trim removed 5 bases at V and 5 bases at J, leaving 10 bases unmatched. Germline CDR1 and CDR2: SGHVS and FNYEAQ. The CDR3 nucleotides read TGTGCCAGCAGCCATAGGGGGGCAGGGGGCAATGAAAAACTGTTTTTT. This encodes CASSHRGAGGNEKLFF.

This clone has only a few counts. The chain carries TRBV6-5 and TRBJ1-4, with a possible D match to TRBD1 (5 bases). Germline lookup yields CDR1 MNHEY and CDR2 SVGAGI. This CDR3 region has 13 residues. Trimming cost V 1 base and J 8 bases, with 8 bases left between them. CDR3 amino acids: CASSYWGDEKLFF. CDR3 bases: TGTGCCAGCAGTTACTGGGGGGACGAAAAACTGTTTTTT.

This clone was counted once. CDR3 coding DNA: TGTGCCAGCAGCCAGACAGAGAAAGGGGGCTACACCTTC. It encodes CASSQTEKGGYTF. The rearrangement links TRBV25-1 to TRBJ1-2; perhaps TRBD1 as D (5 bases). V gave up 6 bases and J gave up 8 bases, with 16 bases separating them. The CDR3 totals 13 residues. Germline assignment: CDR1 MGHDK and CDR2 SYGVNS.

The chain combines TRBV7-2 with TRBJ1-1; 9 bases match TRBD1. The V segment lost 5 bases and the J segment 1 base; nucleotides outside the gene matches: 2. Germline V lookup: CDR1 SGHTA, CDR2 FQGNSA. The CDR3 runs 14 residues. The CDR3 DNA reads TGTGCCAGCAGCCCACAGGGGGCGAACACTGAAGCTTTCTTT. Translated, it gives CASSPQGANTEAFF.

V gene TRBV13 combines with J gene TRBJ2-7; D perhaps matches TRBD1 (7 bases). Trimming shortened V by 4 bases and J by 3 bases, and 22 bases separated the two germline ends. The CDR3 totals 17 residues. CDR1 and CDR2 (germline): PRHDT, FYEKMQ (reference sequence). The CDR3 protein is CASSSIYRGGKIYEQYF. The CDR3 DNA follows: TGTGCCAGCAGCTCGATCTACAGGGGAGGAAAAATCTACGAGCAGTACTTC.

The chain combines TRBV19 with TRBJ1-6, with 8 bases matching TRBD1. The CDR3 length is 14 residues. Germline values: CDR1 LNHDA, CDR2 SQIVND (reference sequence). J was trimmed by 7 bases and V by 3 bases; bases with no gene match: 2. The CDR3 sequence is CASSIGQGNSPLHF. As DNA, the CDR3 is TGTGCCAGTAGTATTGGACAGGGAAATTCACCCCTCCACTTT.

V and J are TRBV28 and TRBJ1-5; the match to TRBD1 covers 8 bases. CDR1 is MDHEN and CDR2 is SYDVKM in the germline V gene. V was clipped by 5 bases and J by 6 bases; unmatched bases: 12. The CDR3 loop spans 16 amino acids. The CDR3 loop is CASSNVQGDLRQPQHF. CDR3 coding DNA: TGTGCCAGCAGTAACGTACAGGGGGATCTACGTCAGCCCCAGCATTTT. Full variable domain (remainder filled in from reference TRBV28 and TRBJ1-5): DVKVTQSSRYLVKRTGEKVFLECVQDMDHENMFWYRQDPGLGLRLIYFSYDVKMKEKGDIPEGYSVSREKKERFSLILESASTNQTSMYLCASSNVQGDLRQPQHFGDGTRLSIL.

The CDR3 region has the DNA TGTGCCAGCAGCTTGGCCGTGACAGGGGATTCACCCCTCCACTTT. Encoded protein: CASSLAVTGDSPLHF. The J gene is TRBJ1-6, the V gene TRBV5-8; 8 nucleotides line up with TRBD1. V shed 0 bases and J 8 bases; nucleotides not matched to a gene: 4. The CDR3 sequence is 15 residues long. Germline CDR1 SGHTS, CDR2 YDEGEE.

This chain connects TRBV4-1 to TRBJ1-5, with 8 bases identical to TRBD1. From germline, CDR1 is MGHRA and CDR2 YSYEKL. V lost 5 bases and J lost 0; bases outside the gene matches: 6. CDR3 size: 16 residues. The CDR3 here is CASSIRTGHSNQPQHF. In DNA form, the CDR3 reads TGCGCCAGCAGCATCCGGACAGGGCATAGCAATCAGCCCCAGCATTTT.

The chain employs TRBV29-1 and TRBJ1-1, with 9 nucleotides matching TRBD1. The CDR3 runs to 14 residues. The V gene end was trimmed by 7 bases and the J gene end by 3 bases; junction bases not matched to a gene: 9. Germline V lookup: CDR1 SQVTM, CDR2 ANQGSEA. The CDR3 bases are TGCAGCGCCGGGACAGGGCCCAAAGACACTGAAGCTTTCTTT. Protein: CSAGTGPKDTEAFF.

The chain joins TRBV10-3 to TRBJ1-1; D not resolved. The V gene's germline CDR1 is ENHRY and CDR2 SYGVKD. The CDR3 is 14 amino acids. V was trimmed by 6 bases and J by 4 bases, leaving 15 bases between them. The CDR3 loop reads CAISVTNGGTEAFF. The DNA for the CDR3 is TGTGCCATCAGCGTGACTAATGGCGGCACTGAAGCTTTCTTT.

The V gene is TRBV5-1, the J gene TRBJ1-1, with D maybe TRBD1 (6 bases). The CDR3 contains 13 residues. Between the trimmed V and J ends, which lost 7 bases and 7 bases, there was a span of 17 bases. From germline, CDR1 is SGHRS and CDR2 YFSETQ. This chain's CDR3 is CASARRGLSEAFF. CDR3 DNA sequence: TGCGCCAGCGCCCGGCGGGGGCTCAGTGAAGCTTTCTTT. The full variable domain, rest sourced from reference TRBV5-1 and TRBJ1-1, is KAGVTQTPRYLIKTRGQQVTLSCSPISGHRSVSWYQQTPGQGLQFLFEYFSETQRNKGNFPGRFSGRQFSNSRSEMNVSTLELGDSALYLCASARRGLSEAFFGQGTRLTVV.